This TCR beta chain was recovered during a study of regulatory T cells in long-lasting Graves disease. Background on the study: Patients met the persistent Graves' disease definition after over 5 years of antithyroid drugs with positive TSH receptor antibodies.

Findings of the study overall: The study found TRBV28, TRBJ1-2 and TRBJ2-5 favored in persistent disease.

Documented time point: persistent/refractory GD, antithyroid drugs over 5 years with positive TRAb. Generation of the TCR library employed RNA extracted from PBMCs. Patients came through an endocrinology department, and that department was in Xi'an, China. Blood from the periphery, approximately 10 milliliters in all, was drawn into EDTA tubes. Relying on iRepertoire HTBI primers and Arm-PCR of CDR3 regions, the team built TCR beta libraries. TCRdb reprocessed the multiplex PCR reads via MiXCR and lists one record per CDR3 protein. The data show over 350,000 distinct CDR3 sequences, with 20% seen just once and around 20% held by the top ten. To note about this clonotype: Its antigen is not known. It may be a read error: a sequence one base away is much more abundant.

From germline, CDR1 is MNHEY and CDR2 SVGAGI. The CDR3 is 14 residues long. This chain links TRBV6-5 with TRBJ1-1; D uncertain. The origin of this receptor is a female donor with Graves disease. The source material was peripheral blood mononuclear cells (PBMCs), sampled when the disease was refractory, from a patient treated with antithyroid drugs. The CDR3 sequence is CASSYSSWPFETFF. In DNA form, the CDR3 reads TGTGCCAGCAGTTACTCGAGTTGGCCGTTTGAAACTTTCTTT.